The rows below give T cell receptor beta chains drawn from one sample of a study of monozygotic twins with inflammatory bowel disease. Each CDR3 protein gets one entry in TCRdb, which reprocessed the 5' RACE reads and gives no DNA. Recorded for this sample: fewer than 150,000 distinct CDR3 sequences. The material sequenced was blood. The receptors come from a human donor with ulcerative colitis or Crohn's disease, or a healthy co-twin of an affected twin (not recorded which). Both conserved end residues are part of each CDR3.

j_gene | v_gene | CDR3aa
TRBJ2-2 | TRBV7-2 | CASSQDRGSTGELFF
TRBJ2-7 | TRBV18 | CASSPAGARIYEQYF
TRBJ1-1 | TRBV6-1 | CASRPRRDGMNTEAFF
TRBJ1-5 | TRBV6-2/TRBV6-3 | CASSYQGRFNQPQHF
TRBJ2-3 | TRBV7-2 | CASSLPGLGTDTQYF
TRBJ2-1 | TRBV4-3 | CASSLPVGTGTGEQFF
TRBJ1-5 | TRBV12-3/TRBV12-4 | CASSPPGNQPQHF
TRBJ2-2 | TRBV25-1 | CASSERRNTGELFF
TRBJ1-4 | TRBV5-1 | CASSPTGLATNEKLFF
TRBJ2-7 | TRBV7-8 | CASSLVEVGHEQYF
TRBJ2-1 | TRBV7-2 | CASSFPLARVFDHEQFF
TRBJ1-4 | TRBV7-9 | CASSLARLGNEKLFF
TRBJ2-5 | TRBV3-1 | CASSHLLAGTTTVETQYF
TRBJ2-3 | TRBV18 | CASSLSSGYSTDTQYF
TRBJ2-7 | TRBV6-5 | CASSYSWGVTTYEQYF
TRBJ1-1 | TRBV18 | CASSPFLQGQNTEAFF
TRBJ2-2 | TRBV6-2/TRBV6-3 | CASSYSRGGAHGELFF
TRBJ2-7 | TRBV5-1 | CASSSTTGTWIHEQYF
TRBJ2-7 | TRBV10-3 | CAISEPLAGAIYEQYF
TRBJ1-1 | TRBV6-5 | CASSYSRYGNTEAFF
TRBJ1-6 | TRBV7-8 | CASSSNPGTFRSGPLHF
TRBJ1-2 | TRBV7-2 | CASSLAWDNYGYTF
TRBJ2-1 | TRBV5-1 | CASSPLAGGDNEQFF
TRBJ2-3 | TRBV11-3 | CASSFQNTDTQYF
TRBJ1-2 | TRBV11-2 | CASSFVGGSNYGYTF
TRBJ2-7 | TRBV6-2/TRBV6-3 | CASSYILGLDEQYF
TRBJ2-3 | TRBV11-2 | CSSSSLAGGLVSTDTQYF
TRBJ2-7 | TRBV7-8 | CASSTRQGAWDEQYF
TRBJ2-5 | TRBV29-1 | CSVGQGQETQYF
TRBJ2-5 | TRBV6-2/TRBV6-3 | CASRPGTGGETQYF
TRBJ2-1 | TRBV29-1 | CSVVEGTSSYNEQFF
TRBJ2-5 | TRBV3-1 | CASSQRQGAETQYF
TRBJ1-5 | TRBV2 | CASSDRGVRQPQHF
TRBJ1-5 | TRBV6-5 | CASSIRRTGVSNQPQHF
TRBJ2-7 | TRBV14 | CASSQFYSYRGIYEQYF
TRBJ2-7 | TRBV18 | CASSQGDTLSYEQYF
TRBJ2-3 | TRBV11-3 | CASSRKGRETSTDTQYF